In this sample, the clone carrying this TCR beta chain turned up once. The antigen is undetermined. Each PCR replicate from the sorted subsets contained about 200 ng DNA, which is 25,000 to 30,000 T cell genomes. The data were produced by immunoSEQ multiplex PCR, yet TCRdb's version contains in-frame clones alone and is incomplete. The sample has nearly 750,000 clones; roughly two thirds are singletons. The data derive from a study of shared clonotypes between healthy human individuals. Donors comprised healthy HIV-negative adults lacking recent acute infections or vaccinations. Division of CD4+ cells produced a CD45RA+ naive subset and a CD45RA-negative memory subset. V lost 2 bases and J 6 bases, leaving 8 bases between the germline ends. This CDR3 has 12 residues. Germline CDR1 SGHTA, CDR2 FQGTGA. Study observations and caveats: Sampling covered nothing but blood. Tissue TCR repertoires likely differ from those found in blood.

The clonotype was recovered from a woman aged 30 to 39 in good health. The material sequenced was memory CD4+ T cells sorted from blood. Subset here: CD45RA-negative fraction. The chain combines TRBV7-3 with TRBJ2-7; D remains unclear. The CDR3 loop reads CASSLALAEQYF. The CDR3 DNA is TGTGCCAGCAGCTTAGCGCTTGCCGAGCAGTACTTC. Full variable domain (remainder filled in from reference TRBV7-3 and TRBJ2-7): GAGVSQTPSNKVTEKGKYVELRCDPISGHTALYWYRQSLGQGPEFLIYFQGTGAADDSGLPNDRFFAVRPEGSVSTLKIQRTERGDSAVYLCASSLALAEQYFGPGTRLTVT.